This T cell receptor (beta chain) comes out of a study of identical twins. CDR3 length equals 15 residues. J gave up 8 bases and V 4 bases, and 5 bases lay outside the gene matches. Germline assignment: CDR1 SGHRS and CDR2 YFSETQ. To note about this clonotype: What it recognizes is unknown.

TCRdb reprocessed the 5' RACE reads via MiXCR and lists one record per CDR3 protein. The data show hundreds of thousands of distinct CDR3 sequences, 10% to 15% seen once. Study-wide findings and caveats: Cord blood beta clonotypes that were abundant carried fewer insertions, and memory repertoires showed no such trend.

These data are also associated with another study on yellow fever vaccine responses in identical twins.

This chain connects TRBV5-1 to TRBJ2-1; TRBD2 aligns across 14 bases. Specimen: CD8+ T cells sorted from blood. This TCR was recovered from a woman younger than 35 in good health. CDR3 bases: TGCGCCAGCAGCACGTGGACTAGCGGGAGGTATGAGCAGTTCTTC. It encodes CASSTWTSGRYEQFF.